This T cell receptor beta chain emerged from a study of chemoradiotherapy in HPV16-positive cancers. On the study more broadly: Candidate HPV-specific T-cell clones and common TCR motifs came from functional assays in two HPV16-positive patients.

Samples were taken several times over chemoradiotherapy. Concerning this clone itself: Its antigen is unknown.

This CDR3 has 17 amino acids. J was trimmed by 5 bases and V by 1 base; bases with no gene match: 9. Germline CDR1 and CDR2: LGHNA and YNFKEQ. Points from the study as a whole: Functional assays defining HPV-specific T cells used only a couple of HPV16-positive patients.

Here immunoSEQ multiplex PCR was the method, and the copy in TCRdb shows in-frame clones only, minus some. Of about 12,000 clones detected, about 90% appear once; the ten largest clones hold 2.5% to 3.5%. This specimen was acquired from a patient who underwent chemoradiotherapy. The J gene is TRBJ1-5, the V gene TRBV4-2; 9 nucleotides match TRBD1. The TCR was taken from a human donor with HPV-associated anogenital cancer. CDR3 DNA sequence: TGTGCCAGCAGCCAAGTGAGCGACAGGGGGATCCATCAGCCCCAGCATTTT. It translates to CASSQVSDRGIHQPQHF.